The 13 T cell receptor beta chains below come from one sample, sequenced in a study of shared T cell receptors in the human thymus. This table comes from immunoSEQ multiplex PCR, and its TCRdb copy is limited to in-frame clones, with some not included. The sample has hundreds of thousands of clones, approximately 89% seen once; the top ten hold 0.0094%. The same specimen was also included in a second study, on human thymus T cells.

Sequencing was carried out using thymocytes. All receptors come from a boy in the first two years of life with a congenital heart defect.

V usage is TRBV14 and J usage is TRBJ2-7; D possibly corresponds to TRBD1 (6 bases). Germline lookup yields CDR1 SGHDN and CDR2 FVKESK. The CDR3 is made up of 18 amino acids. Trimming shortened V by 4 bases and J by 3 bases, and 25 bases separated the two germline ends. CDR3 nucleotides: TGTGCCAGCAGCCCGATATTGGGAGAGACAGGAAGTTACTACGAGCAGTACTTC. It yields the protein CASSPILGETGSYYEQYF. Full variable domain (remainder filled in from reference TRBV14 and TRBJ2-7): EAGVTQFPSHSVIEKGQTVTLRCDPISGHDNLYWYRRVMGKEIKFLLHFVKESKQDESGMPNNRFLAERTGGTYSTLKVQPAELEDSGVYFCASSPILGETGSYYEQYFGPGTRLTVT.

The V call is TRBV6-5, the J call TRBJ2-4; TRBD2 might be the D (5 bases). This CDR3 contains 16 residues. The germline V gene encodes CDR1 MNHEY and CDR2 SVGAGI. V dropped 0 bases and J dropped 1 base, with 10 bases sitting between them. CDR3 DNA: TGTGCCAGCAGTTACTCGAAGACGGGGGCCAAAAACATTCAGTACTTC. Its translation is CASSYSKTGAKNIQYF.

V gene TRBV27 combines with J gene TRBJ2-2; TRBD1 is a possible D gene (6 bases). The V end was cut by 3 bases, the J end by 4 bases, with 12 bases between. CDR3 length equals 15 residues. Germline assignment: CDR1 MNHEY and CDR2 SMNVEV (reference sequence). The CDR3 DNA reads as TGTGCCAGCAGTTTTCAGGGGCGGGTCACCGGGGAGCTGTTTTTT. Its translation: CASSFQGRVTGELFF.

The J gene is TRBJ2-2, the V gene TRBV19; D is unclear. Germline V gives CDR1 LNHDA, CDR2 SQIVND (reference sequence). Trimming left V 2 bases short and J 3 bases short, with 13 bases between. This CDR3 spans 16 amino acids. CDR3 bases: TGTGCCAGTAGTATATTTGATCCTCAGGACACCGGGGAGCTGTTTTTT. Amino acid sequence: CASSIFDPQDTGELFF.

The J gene is TRBJ2-7, the V gene TRBV6-1; weak D call: TRBD1 (5 bases). Germline values: CDR1 MNHNS, CDR2 SASEGT. The CDR3 spans 14 residues. The germline V and J ends were trimmed by 4 bases and 0 bases, with 10 bases remaining between them. DNA for the CDR3: TGTGCCAGCAGTGCCTACAGGAGCTCCTACGAGCAGTACTTC. It encodes CASSAYRSSYEQYF.

The chain links TRBV12-5 to TRBJ1-1, with TRBD1 as a possible D gene (6 bases). Trimming left V 6 bases short and J 0 bases short, with 29 bases between. CDR3 length: 20 amino acids. Germline-derived CDR1 and CDR2 are LGHNT and FRNRAP. This CDR3 reads CASGGRTVEGRVWVNTEAFF. CDR3 in DNA: TGTGCTAGTGGGGGAAGGACAGTCGAAGGTCGAGTGTGGGTGAACACTGAAGCTTTCTTT.

This rearrangement joins TRBV28 to TRBJ2-7; 7 bases line up with TRBD1. Germline CDR1 is MDHEN and CDR2 is SYDVKM. The CDR3 loop spans 14 amino acids. V gave up 0 bases and J gave up 2 bases; unmatched junction bases: 1. CDR3: CASSLCRGTYEQYF. CDR3 DNA: TGTGCCAGCAGTTTATGCAGGGGGACCTACGAGCAGTACTTC.

The chain has TRBV15 and TRBJ2-7; D possibly corresponds to TRBD1 (6 bases). The V gene lost 1 base and the J gene lost 5 bases, with 12 bases spanning the gap. Germline V lookup: CDR1 LNHNV, CDR2 YYDKDF (reference sequence). This CDR3 region has 14 residues. As DNA, the CDR3 is TGTGCCACCAGCAGAGGTCAGGGGAGACACGAGCAGTACTTC. Its protein product is CATSRGQGRHEQYF.

In its sample, this clone was seen once. The rearrangement links TRBV5-4 to TRBJ2-1, with 12 bases identical to TRBD2. Germline CDR1 reads SGHNT; CDR2 reads YYREEE (reference sequence). The ends lost 4 bases at V and 5 bases at J; junction bases unmatched: 7. The CDR3 is made up of 16 amino acids. Written as DNA, the CDR3 is TGTGCCAGCAGCGAGACTAGCGGGAGATCTAACAATGAGCAGTTCTTC. This translates into CASSETSGRSNNEQFF.

The J gene is TRBJ2-7, the V gene TRBV27; 16 bases align to TRBD2. V dropped 6 bases and J dropped 6; count of bases not matched to a gene: 11. CDR3 length: 17 amino acids. Germline V CDR1 and CDR2: MNHEY, SMNVEV (reference sequence). The CDR3: CASRGLAGGVGLFEQYF. CDR3 bases: TGTGCCAGCAGGGGACTAGCGGGGGGGGTTGGGCTTTTCGAGCAGTACTTC.

The chain recombines TRBV7-9 with TRBJ2-3, with 9 bases matching TRBD1. Germline-derived CDR1 and CDR2 are SEHNR and FQNEAQ (reference sequence). The CDR3 runs 15 residues. J was trimmed by 1 base and V by 5 bases; bases with no gene match: 4. The CDR3 bases are TGTGCCAGCAGCAAAACAGGGGGCTGCACAGATACGCAGTATTTT. Amino acids: CASSKTGGCTDTQYF.

V and J are TRBV18 and TRBJ2-1, with 13 bases that match TRBD2. Germline CDR1 and CDR2: KGHSH and LQKENI. Losses at the gene ends were 4 bases for V and 5 bases for J; bases not matched to a gene: 5. The CDR3 extends over 16 amino acids. The CDR3 DNA sequence: TGTGCCAGCTCACACGGGACTAGCGGGAAGAACAATGAGCAGTTCTTC. Amino acid sequence: CASSHGTSGKNNEQFF.

This chain uses TRBV10-3 with TRBJ2-3; D perhaps matches TRBD1 (6 bases). V was cut by 11 bases and J by 5 bases, with 11 bases left in between. CDR3 size: 11 residues. CDR1 and CDR2 from the germline V gene are ENHRY and SYGVKD. CDR3 sequence: CAVQGGDTQYF. The CDR3 region has the DNA TGTGCCGTGCAAGGGGGAGATACGCAGTATTTT.